This T cell receptor (beta chain) was observed in a study of blood T cells in healthy people across ages. As for this clonotype: Its specificity is not known.

PCR was performed a second time for roughly 7 to 12 cycles using a sample-barcoded 5' primer and a J-beta primer mix. Individual samples furnished no less than 3 million CDR3-containing paired-end reads apiece. Each CDR3 protein gets one entry after TCRdb re-called the 5' RACE reads with MiXCR. Found here are approximately 800,000 distinct CDR3 sequences, just over 55% of them singletons; the top ten hold 20% to 30%. Donor samples were obtained from healthy Caucasian individuals from Russia, aged 6 to 90. The sample, about 9.2 milliliters of peripheral blood, was drawn from each donor. This CDR3 comprises 16 residues. V was trimmed by 1 base and J by 6 bases, leaving 15 bases between them. CDR1 is SGHAT, CDR2 FQNNGV, per germline. General study results and limits: Higher diversity, along with more naive CD4+ cells, distinguished long-lived donors from aged donors.

Sequencing input: blood. The chain has TRBV11-2 and TRBJ2-2; a weak D match, TRBD2 (5 bases). The TCR was taken from a man aged 35 to 55 in good health. In DNA, the CDR3 is TGTGCCAGCAGCTTAGTACGAGGGAAAGGAGCCGGGGAGCTGTTTTTT. Translation: CASSLVRGKGAGELFF.